This is a list of T cell receptor beta chains from one sample in a study of cytomegalovirus exposure and HLA in healthy donors. Libraries were prepared by immunoSEQ multiplex PCR; TCRdb keeps only in-frame clonotypes and omits some of them. The sample includes over 65,000 clones, roughly 76% of them seen just once. Sequencing was performed on PBMCs. These receptors were taken from a man aged 60 to 69 in good health and CMV-seropositive. CDR3s include the opening cysteine and the closing phenylalanine or tryptophan. Fields, in order: J gene, V gene, D gene, clone size, CDR3 protein, CDR3 DNA. A D gene is named only where the DNA matches it firmly. For some rows the clone size is stated as once, few or many, or as a class when expanded; others skip it.

TRBJ2-7,TRBV27,-,few,CASSPGLVPGVEQYF,TGTGCCAGCAGTCCGGGGTTGGTTCCTGGCGTTGAGCAGTACTTC
TRBJ2-1,TRBV11-3,TRBD2,-,CASSLIVALAGTRYNEQFF,TGTGCCAGCAGCTTAATAGTGGCTCTAGCGGGTACCCGTTACAATGAGCAGTTCTTC
TRBJ2-7,TRBV5-1,-,-,CASSLERGAPIYEQYF,TGCGCCAGCAGCTTGGAACGGGGGGCCCCGATCTACGAGCAGTACTTC
TRBJ2-7,TRBV7-8,-,-,CASSPLPGSSYEQYF,TGTGCCAGCAGCCCCCTCCCCGGGAGCTCCTACGAGCAGTACTTC
TRBJ2-1,TRBV6-4,TRBD2,-,CASSEGLAGAKQFF,TGTGCCAGCAGTGAAGGTCTAGCGGGAGCCAAGCAGTTCTTC
TRBJ1-6,TRBV2,-,-,CASSVRGSENSPLHF,TGTGCCAGCTCTGTCCGGGGGTCGGAAAATTCACCCCTCCACTTT
TRBJ2-3,TRBV9,-,-,CASSPRGTDTQYF,TGTGCCAGCAGCCCCCGGGGCACAGATACGCAGTATTTT
TRBJ1-1,TRBV7-9,TRBD1,-,CSSSFGDRGNTEAFF,TGTTCCAGCAGCTTTGGAGACAGGGGTAACACTGAAGCTTTCTTT
TRBJ2-5,TRBV18,-,-,CASSHGRRVGSETQYF,TGTGCCAGCTCACATGGGCGCAGGGTAGGTTCGGAGACCCAGTACTTC
TRBJ2-7,TRBV5-1,TRBD2,once,CASSSGSGYEQYF,TGCGCCAGCAGTTCTGGTAGCGGGTACGAGCAGTACTTC
TRBJ2-1,TRBV10-2,TRBD2,-,CASSEWGLAGNEQFF,TGCGCCAGCAGTGAGTGGGGACTAGCGGGAAATGAGCAGTTCTTC
TRBJ2-5,TRBV9,TRBD1,-,CASSGRTGGRETQYF,TGTGCCAGCAGCGGGAGGACAGGGGGACGGGAGACCCAGTACTTC
TRBJ2-5,TRBV5-1,-,-,CASSPSPDTSQETQYF,TGCGCCAGCAGCCCGAGCCCGGACACTTCTCAAGAGACCCAGTACTTC
TRBJ2-5,TRBV19,TRBD1,-,CASSRDRVGETQYF,TGTGCCAGTAGCCGGGACAGGGTAGGGGAGACCCAGTACTTC
TRBJ2-3,TRBV25-1,TRBD1,-,CASKQGDTQYF,TGTGCCAGCAAACAGGGGGATACGCAGTATTTT
TRBJ1-4,TRBV5-4,TRBD1,-,CASSFDRGGEKLFF,TGTGCCAGCAGCTTTGACAGGGGTGGCGAAAAACTGTTTTTT
TRBJ2-7,TRBV6-1,-,few,CASSGSGTRLSDEQYF,TGTGCCAGCAGTGGATCCGGGACAAGACTATCCGACGAGCAGTACTTC
TRBJ2-7,TRBV7-9,-,-,CASSLAGVYEQYF,TGTGCCAGCAGCTTAGCAGGGGTCTACGAGCAGTACTTC
TRBJ2-1,TRBV4-2,TRBD2,-,CASSQASGNSYNEQFF,TGTGCCAGCAGCCAAGCAAGCGGGAATTCCTACAATGAGCAGTTCTTC
TRBJ2-7,TRBV5-8,-,-,CASSLGFAGWGYEQYF,TGTGCCAGCAGCTTGGGTTTCGCGGGGTGGGGTTACGAGCAGTACTTC
TRBJ2-4,TRBV11-3,-,-,CASRAREAKNIQYF,TGTGCCAGCAGGGCGCGGGAAGCCAAAAACATTCAGTACTTC
TRBJ2-1,TRBV10-3,TRBD2,few,CAISDPGTSGRYEQFF,TGTGCCATCAGTGACCCTGGGACTAGCGGGAGATATGAGCAGTTCTTC
TRBJ1-5,TRBV7-9,-,-,CASRQGNQPQHF,TGTGCCAGCAGACAGGGCAATCAGCCCCAGCATTTT
TRBJ2-3,TRBV6-6,-,-,CAIRGSTDTQYF,TGTGCCATCCGGGGATCCACAGATACGCAGTATTTT
TRBJ1-2,TRBV5-4,-,few,CASSLETETSWGYTF,TGTGCCAGCAGCTTGGAGACGGAGACTTCCTGGGGCTACACCTTC
TRBJ2-4,TRBV2,-,-,CASSPRRVGQLKNIQYF,TGTGCCAGCAGCCCGAGGAGGGTAGGGCAGTTGAAAAACATTCAGTACTTC
TRBJ2-2,TRBV5-6,-,-,CASSLDRYGELFF,TGTGCCAGCAGCTTGGACAGATACGGGGAGCTGTTTTTT
TRBJ1-5,TRBV6-5,TRBD1,-,CASRTGEVGFQPQHF,TGTGCCAGCAGAACAGGGGAGGTGGGGTTTCAGCCCCAGCATTTT
TRBJ1-2,TRBV29-1,-,-,CSVDRERWFGGYTF,TGCAGCGTTGATCGTGAACGGTGGTTCGGTGGCTACACCTTC
TRBJ1-4,TRBV29-1,TRBD1,few,CSVEDHSTGGEKLFF,TGCAGCGTTGAAGATCATTCGACAGGGGGTGAAAAACTGTTTTTT
TRBJ1-1,TRBV7-9,-,-,CASSVVTAEAFF,TGTGCCAGCAGCGTCGTGACAGCTGAAGCTTTCTTT
TRBJ1-2,TRBV6-1,-,-,CASSQRRTENYGYTF,TGTGCCAGCAGTCAAAGAAGGACAGAGAACTATGGCTACACCTTC
TRBJ2-7,TRBV11-1,-,-,CASSFTRTYEQYF,TGTGCCAGCAGCTTCACTAGGACCTACGAGCAGTACTTC
TRBJ2-1,TRBV9,TRBD2,few,CASSVDGTSGIHEQFF,TGTGCCAGCAGCGTAGATGGGACTAGCGGGATCCATGAGCAGTTCTTC
TRBJ2-2,TRBV5-1,-,-,CASSLDPGSNTGELFF,TGCGCCAGCAGCTTGGATCCGGGTTCGAACACCGGGGAGCTGTTTTTT
TRBJ2-3,TRBV2,TRBD2,-,CASSAGTGGDTQYF,TGTGCCAGCAGTGCAGGGACGGGGGGAGATACGCAGTATTTT
TRBJ2-7,TRBV4-1,-,-,CASSQDQRRTSYEQYF,TGCGCCAGCAGCCAAGATCAGCGTAGGACTTCCTACGAGCAGTACTTC
TRBJ2-7,TRBV5-1,TRBD2,-,CASSLISGLAGYEQYF,TGCGCCAGCAGCTTGATCTCGGGACTAGCTGGCTACGAGCAGTACTTC
TRBJ2-1,TRBV6-6,-,-,CASSYKQVNEQFF,TGTGCCAGCAGTTACAAACAGGTCAATGAGCAGTTCTTC
TRBJ2-7,TRBV7-6,-,-,CASSSTTPEQYF,TGTGCCAGCAGCTCGACAACCCCCGAGCAGTACTTC
TRBJ1-1,TRBV5-1,TRBD1,once,CASSMGQAATEAFF,TGCGCCAGCAGCATGGGACAGGCCGCCACTGAAGCTTTCTTT
TRBJ2-7,TRBV11-3,TRBD2,-,CASSPRRGTSGRASFEQYF,TGTGCCAGCAGCCCACGTAGGGGGACTAGCGGGAGGGCCTCTTTCGAGCAGTACTTC
TRBJ1-1,TRBV5-1,-,-,CASSTVTGINTEAFF,TGCGCCAGCAGTACAGTCACAGGGATCAACACTGAAGCTTTCTTT
TRBJ2-5,TRBV7-7,TRBD1,once,CASSLAGGVETQYF,TGTGCTAGCAGCTTAGCAGGGGGCGTCGAGACCCAGTACTTC
TRBJ1-6,TRBV5-1,-,-,CASSPGHNNSPLHF,TGCGCCAGCAGCCCGGGACATAATAATTCACCCCTCCACTTT
TRBJ1-6,TRBV6-6,-,-,CASRFDRIGSPLHF,TGTGCCAGCAGGTTCGACAGGATTGGTTCACCCCTCCACTTT
TRBJ1-5,TRBV6-4,-,once,CASTREDKSNQPQHF,TGTGCCAGCACCAGAGAAGACAAAAGCAATCAGCCCCAGCATTTT
TRBJ1-2,TRBV14,-,-,CASSQDPFAGYGYTF,TGTGCCAGCAGCCAAGATCCTTTTGCGGGCTATGGCTACACCTTC
TRBJ2-1,TRBV27,-,-,CASSLGGNYNEQFF,TGTGCCAGCAGTCTCGGGGGAAACTACAATGAGCAGTTCTTC
TRBJ2-5,TRBV12-5,-,-,CASAYRGTETQYF,TGTGCTAGTGCATACCGGGGGACAGAGACCCAGTACTTC
TRBJ1-2,TRBV6-5,TRBD1,-,CASSYGGDRGSGYTF,TGTGCCAGCAGTTATGGGGGGGACAGGGGATCTGGCTACACCTTC
TRBJ2-3,TRBV5-1,-,-,CASSLFVTDTQYF,TGCGCCAGCAGCTTGTTCGTCACAGATACGCAGTATTTT
TRBJ2-1,TRBV11-3,TRBD2,-,CASTLGTSEYNEQFF,TGTGCCAGCACCCTCGGAACTAGCGAGTACAATGAGCAGTTCTTC
TRBJ2-7,TRBV25-1,-,-,CATAKTGTYEQYF,TGTGCCACCGCAAAGACAGGTACCTACGAGCAGTACTTC
TRBJ2-3,TRBV5-8,TRBD1,-,CASSRDSYRTDTQYF,TGTGCCAGCAGTCGGGACAGCTACCGCACAGATACGCAGTATTTT
TRBJ2-1,TRBV19,TRBD2,once,CASSIEGRLAGGPNEQFF,TGTGCCAGTAGTATAGAAGGAAGACTAGCGGGAGGTCCTAATGAGCAGTTCTTC
TRBJ2-5,TRBV7-2,-,few,CASSLGQQETQYF,TGTGCCAGCAGCTTAGGACAGCAAGAGACCCAGTACTTC
TRBJ2-7,TRBV11-1,TRBD1,-,CASSFGQGGSYEQYF,TGTGCCAGCAGCTTCGGACAGGGGGGATCCTACGAGCAGTACTTC